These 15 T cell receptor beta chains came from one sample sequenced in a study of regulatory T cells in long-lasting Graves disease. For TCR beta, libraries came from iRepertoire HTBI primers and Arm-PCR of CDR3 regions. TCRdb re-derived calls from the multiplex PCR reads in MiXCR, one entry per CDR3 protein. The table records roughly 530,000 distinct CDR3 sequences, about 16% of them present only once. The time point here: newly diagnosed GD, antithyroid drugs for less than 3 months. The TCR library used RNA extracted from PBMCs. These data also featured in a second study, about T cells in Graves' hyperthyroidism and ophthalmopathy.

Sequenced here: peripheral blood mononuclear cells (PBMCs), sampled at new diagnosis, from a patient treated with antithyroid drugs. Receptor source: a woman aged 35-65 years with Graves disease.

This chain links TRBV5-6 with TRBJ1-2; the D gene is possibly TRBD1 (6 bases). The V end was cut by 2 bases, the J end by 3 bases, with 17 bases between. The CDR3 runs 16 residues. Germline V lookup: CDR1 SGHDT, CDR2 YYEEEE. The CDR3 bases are TGTGCCAGCAGCTTTGTCTCGGGGGGCGGCTACTATGGCTACACCTTC. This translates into CASSFVSGGGYYGYTF.

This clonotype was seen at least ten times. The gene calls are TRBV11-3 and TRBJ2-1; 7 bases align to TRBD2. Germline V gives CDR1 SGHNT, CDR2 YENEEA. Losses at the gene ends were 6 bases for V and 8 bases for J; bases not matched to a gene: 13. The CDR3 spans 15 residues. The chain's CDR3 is CASSSSGFGVDEQFF. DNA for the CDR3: TGTGCCAGCAGTAGTAGCGGGTTTGGTGTTGATGAGCAGTTCTTC.

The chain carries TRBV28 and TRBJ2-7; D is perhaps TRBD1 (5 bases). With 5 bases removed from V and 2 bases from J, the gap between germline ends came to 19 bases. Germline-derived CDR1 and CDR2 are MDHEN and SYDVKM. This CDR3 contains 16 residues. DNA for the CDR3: TGTGCCAGCAGTCGGGTCAGACAGCCTGGGGCCTACGAGCAGTACTTC. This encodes CASSRVRQPGAYEQYF.

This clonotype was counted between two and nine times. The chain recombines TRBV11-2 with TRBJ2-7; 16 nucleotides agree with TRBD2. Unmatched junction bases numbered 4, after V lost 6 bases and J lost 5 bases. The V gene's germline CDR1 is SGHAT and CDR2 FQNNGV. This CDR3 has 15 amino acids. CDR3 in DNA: TGTGCCAGCAGGGGACTAGCGGGGGGGCACAACGAGCAGTACTTC. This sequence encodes CASRGLAGGHNEQYF.

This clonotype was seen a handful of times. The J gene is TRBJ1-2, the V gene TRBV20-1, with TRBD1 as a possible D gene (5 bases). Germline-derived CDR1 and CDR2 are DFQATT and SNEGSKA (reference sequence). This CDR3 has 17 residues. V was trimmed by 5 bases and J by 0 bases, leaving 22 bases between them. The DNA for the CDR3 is TGCAGTGCTGGGGGGGGAAGTACTCTCCAAGCTAACTATGGCTACACCTTC. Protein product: CSAGGGSTLQANYGYTF.

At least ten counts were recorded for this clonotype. The CDR3 loop is CASSPRGAATEAFF. The CDR3 DNA follows: TGTGCCAGCAGCCCCAGAGGGGCGGCCACTGAAGCTTTCTTT. V gene TRBV3-1 combines with J gene TRBJ1-1, with D possibly matching TRBD1 (5 bases). V dropped 4 bases and J dropped 4 bases, with 13 bases sitting between them. The CDR3 runs to 14 residues. Looked up from germline, CDR1 is LGHDT and CDR2 is YNNKEL (reference sequence).

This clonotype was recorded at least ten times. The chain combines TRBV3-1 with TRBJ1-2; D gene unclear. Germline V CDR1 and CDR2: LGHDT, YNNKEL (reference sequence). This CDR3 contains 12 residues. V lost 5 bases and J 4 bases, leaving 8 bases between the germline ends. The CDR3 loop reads CASSDIGYGYTF. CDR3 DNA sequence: TGTGCCAGCAGCGACATTGGCTATGGCTACACCTTC.

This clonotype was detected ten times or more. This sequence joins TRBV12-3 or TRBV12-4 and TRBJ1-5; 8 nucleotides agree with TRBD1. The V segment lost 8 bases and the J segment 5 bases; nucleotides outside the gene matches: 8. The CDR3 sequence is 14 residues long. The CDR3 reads CASSTGVGDQPQHF. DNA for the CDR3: TGTGCCAGCTCGACAGGGGTTGGGGATCAGCCCCAGCATTTT.

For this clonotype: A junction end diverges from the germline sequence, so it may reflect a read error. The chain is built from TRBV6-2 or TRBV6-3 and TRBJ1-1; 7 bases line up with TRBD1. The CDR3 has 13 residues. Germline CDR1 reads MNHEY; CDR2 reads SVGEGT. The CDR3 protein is CASNWDRYTEAFF. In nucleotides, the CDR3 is TGTGCCAGCAACTGGGACAGATACACCGAAGCTTTCTTT.

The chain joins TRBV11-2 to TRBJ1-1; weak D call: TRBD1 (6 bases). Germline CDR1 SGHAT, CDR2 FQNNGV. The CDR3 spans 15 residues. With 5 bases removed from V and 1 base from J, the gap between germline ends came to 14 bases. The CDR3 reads CASSISGQPNTEAFF. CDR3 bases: TGTGCCAGCAGCATCTCAGGACAGCCGAACACTGAAGCTTTCTTT.

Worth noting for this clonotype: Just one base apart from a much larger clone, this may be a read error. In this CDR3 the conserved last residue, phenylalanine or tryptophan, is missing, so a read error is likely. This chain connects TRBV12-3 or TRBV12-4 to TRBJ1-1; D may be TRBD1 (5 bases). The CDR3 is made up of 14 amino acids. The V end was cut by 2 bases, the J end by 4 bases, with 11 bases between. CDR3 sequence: CASSLLQVLTEAFL. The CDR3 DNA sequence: TGTGCCAGCAGTTTATTACAGGTGCTCACTGAAGCTTTCCTT.

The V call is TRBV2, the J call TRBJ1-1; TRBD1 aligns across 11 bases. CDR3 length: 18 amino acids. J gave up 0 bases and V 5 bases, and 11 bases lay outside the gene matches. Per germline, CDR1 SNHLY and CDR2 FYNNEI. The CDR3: CASSLSGTGGTMNTEAFF. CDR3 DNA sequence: TGTGCCAGCAGTCTCTCCGGGACAGGGGGAACCATGAACACTGAAGCTTTCTTT.

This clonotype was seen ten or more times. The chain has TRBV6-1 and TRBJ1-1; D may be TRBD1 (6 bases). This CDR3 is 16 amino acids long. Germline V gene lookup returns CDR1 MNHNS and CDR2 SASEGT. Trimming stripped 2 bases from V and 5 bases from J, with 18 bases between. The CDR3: CASSERSTGGTTEAFF. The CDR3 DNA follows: TGTGCCAGCAGTGAACGTTCTACGGGGGGCACAACTGAAGCTTTCTTT.

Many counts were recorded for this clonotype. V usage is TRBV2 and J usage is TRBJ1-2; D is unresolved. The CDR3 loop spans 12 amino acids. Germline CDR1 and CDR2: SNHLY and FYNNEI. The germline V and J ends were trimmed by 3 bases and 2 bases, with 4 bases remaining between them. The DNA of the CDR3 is TGTGCCAGCAGTGACTGGAACTATGGCTACACCTTC. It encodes CASSDWNYGYTF.

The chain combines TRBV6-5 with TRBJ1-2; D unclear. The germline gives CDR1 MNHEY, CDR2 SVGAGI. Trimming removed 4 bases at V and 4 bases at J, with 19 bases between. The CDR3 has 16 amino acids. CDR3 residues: CASSSRHASSTYGYTF. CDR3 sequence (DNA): TGTGCCAGCAGTTCCAGACATGCCTCAAGTACCTATGGCTACACCTTC.